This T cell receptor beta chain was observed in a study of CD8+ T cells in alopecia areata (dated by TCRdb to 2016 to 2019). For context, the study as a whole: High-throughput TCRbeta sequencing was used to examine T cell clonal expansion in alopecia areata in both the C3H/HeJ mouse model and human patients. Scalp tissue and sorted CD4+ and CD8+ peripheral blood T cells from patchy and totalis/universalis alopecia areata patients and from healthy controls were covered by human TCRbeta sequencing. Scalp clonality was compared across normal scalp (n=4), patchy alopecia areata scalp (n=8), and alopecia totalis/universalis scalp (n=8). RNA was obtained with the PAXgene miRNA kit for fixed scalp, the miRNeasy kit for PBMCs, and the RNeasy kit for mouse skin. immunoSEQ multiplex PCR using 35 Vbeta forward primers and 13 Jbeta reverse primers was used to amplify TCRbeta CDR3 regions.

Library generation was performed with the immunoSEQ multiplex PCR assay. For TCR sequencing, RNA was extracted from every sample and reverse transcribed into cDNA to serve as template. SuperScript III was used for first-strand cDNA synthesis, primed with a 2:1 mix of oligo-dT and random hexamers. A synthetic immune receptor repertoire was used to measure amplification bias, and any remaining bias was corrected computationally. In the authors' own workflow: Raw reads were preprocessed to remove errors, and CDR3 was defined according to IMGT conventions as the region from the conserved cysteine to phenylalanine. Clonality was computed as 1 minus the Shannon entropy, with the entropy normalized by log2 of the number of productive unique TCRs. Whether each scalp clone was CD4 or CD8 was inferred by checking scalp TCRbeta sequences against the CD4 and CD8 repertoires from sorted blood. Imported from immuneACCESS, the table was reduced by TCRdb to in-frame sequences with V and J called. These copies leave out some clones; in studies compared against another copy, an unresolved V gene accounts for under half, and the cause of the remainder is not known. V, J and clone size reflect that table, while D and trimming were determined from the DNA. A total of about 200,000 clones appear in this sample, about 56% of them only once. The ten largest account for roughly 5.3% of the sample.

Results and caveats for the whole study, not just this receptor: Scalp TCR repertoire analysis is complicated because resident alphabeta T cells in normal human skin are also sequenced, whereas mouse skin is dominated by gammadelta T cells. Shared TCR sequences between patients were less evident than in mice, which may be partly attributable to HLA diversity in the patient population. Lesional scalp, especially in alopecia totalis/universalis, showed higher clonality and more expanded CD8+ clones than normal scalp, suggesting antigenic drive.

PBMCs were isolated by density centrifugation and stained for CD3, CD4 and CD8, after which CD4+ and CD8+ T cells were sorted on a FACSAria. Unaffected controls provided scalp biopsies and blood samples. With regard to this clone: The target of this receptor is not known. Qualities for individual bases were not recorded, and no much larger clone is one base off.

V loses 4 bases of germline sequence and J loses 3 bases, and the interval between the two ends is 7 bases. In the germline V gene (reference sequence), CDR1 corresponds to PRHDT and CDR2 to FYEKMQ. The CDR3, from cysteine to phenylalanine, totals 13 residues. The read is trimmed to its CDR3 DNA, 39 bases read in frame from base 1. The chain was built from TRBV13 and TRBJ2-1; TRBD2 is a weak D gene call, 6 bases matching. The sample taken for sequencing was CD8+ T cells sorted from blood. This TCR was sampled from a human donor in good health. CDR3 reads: CASSSGGYNEQFF. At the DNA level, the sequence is TGTGCCAGCAGCTCCGGGGGCTACAATGAGCAGTTCTTC.